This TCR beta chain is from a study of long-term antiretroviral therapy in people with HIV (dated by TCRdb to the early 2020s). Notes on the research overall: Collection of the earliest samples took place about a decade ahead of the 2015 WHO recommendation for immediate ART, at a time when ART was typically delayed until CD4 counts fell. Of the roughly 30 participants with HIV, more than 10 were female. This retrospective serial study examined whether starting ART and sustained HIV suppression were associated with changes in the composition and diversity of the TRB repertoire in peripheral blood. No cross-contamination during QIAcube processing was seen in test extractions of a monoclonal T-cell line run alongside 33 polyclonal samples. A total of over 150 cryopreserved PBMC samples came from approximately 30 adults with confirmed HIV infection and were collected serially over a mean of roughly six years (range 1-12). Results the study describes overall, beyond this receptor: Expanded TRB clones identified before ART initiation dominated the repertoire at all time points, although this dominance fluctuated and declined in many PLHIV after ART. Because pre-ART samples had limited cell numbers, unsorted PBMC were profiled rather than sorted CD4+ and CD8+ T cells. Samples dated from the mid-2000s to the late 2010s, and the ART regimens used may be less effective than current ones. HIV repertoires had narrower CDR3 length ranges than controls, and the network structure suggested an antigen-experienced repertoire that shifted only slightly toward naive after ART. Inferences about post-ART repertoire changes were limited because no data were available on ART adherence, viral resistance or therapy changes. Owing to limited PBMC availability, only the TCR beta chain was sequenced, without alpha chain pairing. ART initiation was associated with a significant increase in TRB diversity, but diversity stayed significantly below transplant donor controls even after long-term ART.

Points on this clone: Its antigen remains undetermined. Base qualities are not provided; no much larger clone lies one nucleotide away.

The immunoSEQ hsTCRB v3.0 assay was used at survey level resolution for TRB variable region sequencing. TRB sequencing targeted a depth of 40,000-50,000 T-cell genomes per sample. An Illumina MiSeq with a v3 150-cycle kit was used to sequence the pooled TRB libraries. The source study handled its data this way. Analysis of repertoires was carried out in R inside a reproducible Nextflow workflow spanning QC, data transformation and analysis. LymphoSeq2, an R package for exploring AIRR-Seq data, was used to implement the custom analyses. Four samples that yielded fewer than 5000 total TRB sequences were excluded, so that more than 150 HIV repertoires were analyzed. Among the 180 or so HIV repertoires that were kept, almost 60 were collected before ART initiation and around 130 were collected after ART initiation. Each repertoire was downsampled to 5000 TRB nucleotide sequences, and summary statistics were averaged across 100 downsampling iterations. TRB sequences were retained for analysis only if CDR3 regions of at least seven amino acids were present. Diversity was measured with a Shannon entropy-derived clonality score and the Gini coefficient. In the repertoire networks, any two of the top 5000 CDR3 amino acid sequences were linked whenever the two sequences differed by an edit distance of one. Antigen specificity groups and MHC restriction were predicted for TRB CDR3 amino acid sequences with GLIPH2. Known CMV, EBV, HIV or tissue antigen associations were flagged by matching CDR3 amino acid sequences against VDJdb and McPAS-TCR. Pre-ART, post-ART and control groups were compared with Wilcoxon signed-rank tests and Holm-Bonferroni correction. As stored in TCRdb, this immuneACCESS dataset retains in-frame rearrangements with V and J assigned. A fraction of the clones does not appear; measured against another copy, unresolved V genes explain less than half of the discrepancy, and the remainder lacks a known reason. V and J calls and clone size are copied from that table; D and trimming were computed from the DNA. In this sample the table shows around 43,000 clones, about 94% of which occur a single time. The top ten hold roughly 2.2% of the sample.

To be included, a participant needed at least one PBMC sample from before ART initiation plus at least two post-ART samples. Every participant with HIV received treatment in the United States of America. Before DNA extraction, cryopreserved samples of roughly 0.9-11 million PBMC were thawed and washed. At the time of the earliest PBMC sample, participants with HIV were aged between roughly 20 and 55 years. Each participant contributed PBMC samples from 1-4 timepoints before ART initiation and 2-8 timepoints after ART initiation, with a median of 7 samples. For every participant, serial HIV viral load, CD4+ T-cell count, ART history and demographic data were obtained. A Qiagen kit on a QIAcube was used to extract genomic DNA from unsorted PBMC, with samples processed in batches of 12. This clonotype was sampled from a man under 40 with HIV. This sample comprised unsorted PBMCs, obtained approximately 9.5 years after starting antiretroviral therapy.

The bases are TGTGCCAGCAGTTCAAAGCGGGGGGACACCGGGGAGCTGTTTTTT. The translation is CASSSKRGDTGELFF. The receptor chain draws on TRBV2 and TRBJ2-2, and TRBD2 matches 9 of the central bases. CDR1 is given as SNHLY and CDR2 as FYNNEI, both from the germline V gene. The junction shows trimming of 5 bases on V and 3 bases on J, and the gene matches do not reach 4 bases of it. The CDR3 runs 15 amino acids, cysteine and phenylalanine included. The DNA shown is the 45-base CDR3, in frame from base 1.